Each of the 7 T cell receptor beta chains below was sequenced from the same sample in a study of T cell responses to AZD1222 COVID-19 vaccine. Sequencing used immunoSEQ multiplex PCR; TCRdb keeps in-frame clones, though not all of them. The sample records 75,000 to 95,000 clones, roughly nine tenths being singletons. This specimen consisted of peripheral blood, obtained on day 0 of MenACWY control vaccination. These receptors came from an adult in good health.

This clone was found a few times. This sequence joins TRBV6-5 and TRBJ1-2, with no clear D. The germline CDR1 and CDR2 sequences are MNHEY and SVGAGI. Trimming cost V 0 bases and J 3 bases, with 11 bases left between them. CDR3 size: 15 residues. This CDR3 is CASSYSAQRDYGYTF. For the CDR3, the DNA is TGTGCCAGCAGTTACTCGGCCCAGCGGGACTATGGCTACACCTTC.

The chain combines TRBV6-5 with TRBJ2-7; maybe TRBD1 (6 bases). Trimming shortened V by 7 bases and J by 1 base, and 14 bases separated the two germline ends. Germline CDR1 MNHEY, CDR2 SVGAGI. This CDR3 contains 14 residues. CDR3 DNA: TGTGCCAGCACAAGCACAGGGAGATCCTACGAGCAGTACTTC. It encodes CASTSTGRSYEQYF.

The V gene is TRBV5-1, the J gene TRBJ2-1; D gene uncertain. Trimming removed 2 bases at V and 8 bases at J, with 14 bases between. From germline, CDR1 is SGHRS and CDR2 YFSETQ. CDR3 length: 14 residues. The CDR3 here is CASSFQAAYDEQFF. In nucleotides, the CDR3 is TGCGCCAGCAGCTTCCAGGCAGCCTATGATGAGCAGTTCTTC.

This sequence joins TRBV7-2 and TRBJ1-4; 7 positions match TRBD1. V lost 5 bases, J lost 1 base, and 4 bases stayed unmatched. The length of the CDR3 is 15 residues. Germline-derived CDR1 and CDR2 are SGHTA and FQGNSA. Here the CDR3 reads CASSNRQGTNEKLFF. CDR3 sequence (DNA): TGTGCCAGCAGCAACAGACAGGGAACTAATGAAAAACTGTTTTTT.

V gene TRBV5-1 combines with J gene TRBJ1-4; no reliable D call. Germline CDR1 reads SGHRS; CDR2 reads YFSETQ. Deletions cut 0 bases from V and 3 bases from J, with 9 bases between. The CDR3 is made up of 15 amino acids. The DNA of the CDR3 is TGCGCCAGCAGCTTGGGGCGCGGTCCTAATGAAAAACTGTTTTTT. This translates into CASSLGRGPNEKLFF.

The chain joins TRBV5-1 to TRBJ2-7; weak D call: TRBD1 (7 bases). Between the trimmed V and J ends, which lost 0 bases and 2 bases, there was a span of 21 bases. CDR3 length equals 18 residues. CDR1 is SGHRS, CDR2 YFSETQ, per germline. The CDR3 DNA reads as TGCGCCAGCAGCTTGGCCATAGGGGGCGCGGGGCCCACCTACGAGCAGTACTTC. Translating gives CASSLAIGGAGPTYEQYF.

This chain links TRBV6-6 with TRBJ2-5; 8 bases fit TRBD1. CDR3 length: 15 amino acids. Per the germline V gene, CDR1 is MNHNY and CDR2 is SVGAGI (reference sequence). Losses at the gene ends were 6 bases for V and 3 bases for J; bases not matched to a gene: 9. CDR3 nucleotides: TGTGCCAGCAGCCGACAGGGGTCGGGGGAAGAGACCCAGTACTTC. Protein: CASSRQGSGEETQYF.